These 3 T cell receptor beta chains were sequenced from one sample in a study of identical twins. One entry per CDR3 protein, called by TCRdb with MiXCR from the 5' RACE reads. There are around 340,000 distinct CDR3 sequences in the sample; 8.5% to 10% occur only once, and 8% to 10% lies in the top ten. Sequencing was performed on naive T cells sorted from blood. These TCRs come from a woman aged 45-59 years in good health.

This clonotype was observed a handful of times. This chain uses TRBV29-1 with TRBJ1-1, with D uncertain. From germline, CDR1 is SQVTM and CDR2 ANQGSEA. The CDR3 consists of 14 residues. The V gene lost 6 bases and the J gene lost 3 bases, with 17 bases spanning the gap. CDR3 amino acids: CSVTGPPIYTEAFF. DNA for the CDR3: TGCAGCGTAACCGGGCCCCCTATTTACACTGAAGCTTTCTTT. Full variable domain (outside the CDR3, taken from reference TRBV29-1 and TRBJ1-1): SAVISQKPSRDICQRGTSLTIQCQVDSQVTMMFWYRQQPGQSLTLIATANQGSEATYESGFVIDKFPISRPNLTFSTLTVSNMSPEDSSIYLCSVTGPPIYTEAFFGQGTRLTVV.

J is TRBJ1-1 and V is TRBV5-1, with 9 bases aligning to TRBD1. In germline, CDR1 is SGHRS, CDR2 YFSETQ. This CDR3 region has 15 residues. Trimming at V came to 3 bases and at J to 2 bases, leaving 5 bases not matched to a gene. CDR3 amino acids: CASSSTDRGNTEAFF. In nucleotides, the CDR3 is TGCGCCAGCAGCTCGACGGACAGGGGCAACACTGAAGCTTTCTTT. Based on the CDR3 plus reference TRBV5-1 and TRBJ1-1, the full variable domain is KAGVTQTPRYLIKTRGQQVTLSCSPISGHRSVSWYQQTPGQGLQFLFEYFSETQRNKGNFPGRFSGRQFSNSRSEMNVSTLELGDSALYLCASSSTDRGNTEAFFGQGTRLTVV.

This clonotype was detected ten times or more. This chain joins TRBV24-1 and TRBJ1-5; D uncertain. The CDR3 has 14 residues. Trimming shortened V by 9 bases and J by 2 bases, and 13 bases separated the two germline ends. Germline V gene data show CDR1 as KGHDR and CDR2 as SFDVKD. The CDR3 DNA reads as TGTGCCACCCCCCGGGGTCCAGGCAATCAGCCCCAGCATTTT. Amino acid sequence: CATPRGPGNQPQHF.